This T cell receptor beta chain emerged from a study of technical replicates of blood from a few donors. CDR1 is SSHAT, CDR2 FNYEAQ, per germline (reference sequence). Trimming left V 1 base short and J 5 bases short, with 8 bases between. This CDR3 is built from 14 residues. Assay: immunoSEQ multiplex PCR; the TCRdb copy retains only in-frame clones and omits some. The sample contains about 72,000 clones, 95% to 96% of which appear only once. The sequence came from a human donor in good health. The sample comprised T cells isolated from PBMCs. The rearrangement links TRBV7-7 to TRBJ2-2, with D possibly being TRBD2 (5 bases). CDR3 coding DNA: TGTGCCAGCAGCTTAGACGGAGGAACCGGGGAGCTGTTTTTT. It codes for CASSLDGGTGELFF.